The present entry profiles one T cell receptor (beta chain) with its context. Its antigen is not known. Assay: immunoSEQ multiplex PCR; the TCRdb copy retains only in-frame clones and omits some. The table shows 45,000 or so clones, with 78% occurring only once. These data are taken from a study of PD-1 blockade in classical Hodgkin lymphoma. The V and J ends lost 6 bases and 10 bases respectively, with 15 bases between them. CDR3 length: 12 residues. The germline gives CDR1 MGHDK, CDR2 SYGVNS. Time point indicated: cycle 4 day 1 (C4D1), after less than seven weeks of nivolumab. All trial patients relapsed after autologous stem cell transplantation. Study-level points and caveats: Complete responders matched newly diagnosed patients in baseline diversity.

This sample comprised peripheral blood mononuclear cells (PBMCs), obtained before the fourth cycle of nivolumab. This chain connects TRBV25-1 to TRBJ1-1; D remains ambiguous. The receptor's source is a human donor with classical Hodgkin lymphoma. The CDR3 loop is CASSDEELRAFF. As DNA, the CDR3 is TGTGCCAGCAGCGACGAGGAACTTCGAGCTTTCTTT.